A selection of T cell receptor beta chains follows, all from one sample in a study of beta chain features in type 1 diabetes. Produced via immunoSEQ multiplex PCR; TCRdb's table is partial and in-frame only. Seen here are about 350,000 clones, about 18% observed once, and the top ten hold under 0.05%. The sequencing input was naive CD4+ T cells from blood. These receptors were taken from a woman in her late teens or twenties in good health. CDR3s include the opening cysteine and the closing phenylalanine or tryptophan. Each record gives: D gene, clone size, V gene, J gene, CDR3 protein, CDR3 DNA. A D gene is named only where the DNA matches it firmly. Some rows mark clone size as missing; the rest say once, few, many or name a class of expanded clone.

NA,few,TRBV2,TRBJ1-4,CASTGEKHEKLFF,TGTGCCAGCACAGGGGAAAAACATGAAAAACTGTTTTTT
NA,NA,TRBV4-3,TRBJ2-2,CASSQGANVMAGELFF,TGCGCCAGCAGCCAAGGGGCGAATGTGATGGCCGGGGAGCTGTTTTTT
NA,few,TRBV9,TRBJ2-3,CASSVRQTNTDTQYF,TGTGCCAGCAGCGTACGGCAGACAAACACAGATACGCAGTATTTT
TRBD2,few,TRBV30,TRBJ2-3,CAWSRREGADTQYF,TGTGCCTGGAGTCGGCGGGAGGGGGCAGATACGCAGTATTTT
NA,NA,TRBV5-1,TRBJ2-2,CASSQDTGELFF,TGCGCCAGCAGCCAGGACACCGGGGAGCTGTTTTTT
NA,NA,TRBV30,TRBJ1-5,CAWSGRASGQPQHF,TGTGCCTGGAGTGGGAGGGCATCAGGTCAGCCCCAGCATTTT
NA,few,TRBV5-1,TRBJ2-1,CASSLGQGTNEQFF,TGCGCCAGCAGCTTGGGGCAGGGTACGAATGAGCAGTTCTTC
NA,few,TRBV19,TRBJ1-1,CASSSNGGAAEAFF,TGTGCCAGTAGCTCAAACGGGGGGGCAGCTGAAGCTTTCTTT
NA,few,TRBV2,TRBJ1-1,CASSPRGRAEAFF,TGTGCCAGCAGTCCCCGGGGTAGGGCTGAAGCTTTCTTT
NA,NA,TRBV9,TRBJ2-7,CASSPERVNYEQYF,TGTGCCAGCAGCCCAGAGCGTGTAAACTACGAGCAGTACTTC
TRBD1,NA,TRBV7-9,TRBJ1-2,CASGPGTDANYGYTF,TGTGCCAGCGGCCCAGGGACAGATGCTAACTATGGCTACACCTTC
TRBD1,NA,TRBV28,TRBJ1-5,CASGGQVNQPQHF,TGTGCCAGCGGGGGACAGGTTAATCAGCCCCAGCATTTT
TRBD2,few,TRBV6-6,TRBJ2-7,CASSYSSRAGSYEQYF,TGTGCCAGCAGTTACTCGAGCCGAGCGGGATCCTACGAGCAGTACTTC
NA,few,TRBV11-3,TRBJ2-7,CASSFVASYEQYF,TGTGCCAGCAGCTTCGTAGCATCCTACGAGCAGTACTTC
TRBD2,few,TRBV2,TRBJ2-1,CASSTSGGHSEQFF,TGTGCCAGCTCTACTAGCGGGGGGCACAGTGAGCAGTTCTTC
NA,NA,TRBV5-1,TRBJ1-2,CASSSSSGASSYGYTF,TGCGCCAGCAGCTCGTCGTCAGGGGCTAGTAGCTATGGCTACACCTTC
TRBD2,once,TRBV14,TRBJ2-3,CASSQEDSSLAGRTDTQYF,TGTGCCAGCAGCCAAGAAGATAGCTCCCTAGCGGGGCGCACAGATACGCAGTATTTT
TRBD1,NA,TRBV6-5,TRBJ2-7,CASSPPGGRDHEQYF,TGTGCCAGCAGCCCCCCAGGGGGCAGGGACCACGAGCAGTACTTC
TRBD2,NA,TRBV7-2,TRBJ2-3,CASSPRLAGLDTQYF,TGTGCCAGCAGCCCTCGCCTAGCGGGATTAGATACGCAGTATTTT
TRBD2,NA,TRBV19,TRBJ2-5,CASQRERGKTQYF,TGTGCCAGCCAGCGGGAAAGGGGAAAGACCCAGTACTTC
NA,NA,TRBV18,TRBJ1-5,CASSPTEGTGQPQHF,TGTGCCAGCTCACCGACTGAGGGAACGGGGCAGCCCCAGCATTTT
NA,NA,TRBV4-1,TRBJ1-3,CASSHPTGGKGNTIYF,TGCGCCAGCAGCCATCCGACGGGCGGGAAGGGAAACACCATATATTTT
TRBD1,NA,TRBV7-2,TRBJ1-5,CASSLGGQGGQPQHF,TGTGCCAGCAGCTTAGGGGGACAGGGCGGACAGCCCCAGCATTTT
TRBD2,NA,TRBV30,TRBJ2-2,CAWGTSGNGELFF,TGTGCCTGGGGGACTAGCGGGAACGGGGAGCTGTTTTTT
TRBD1,few,TRBV9,TRBJ2-2,CASSVQGAPKGELFF,TGTGCCAGCAGCGTACAGGGGGCGCCGAAGGGGGAGCTGTTTTTT
TRBD2,few,TRBV5-1,TRBJ2-1,CASSLGLLAGALNEQFF,TGCGCCAGCAGCTTGGGATTACTAGCGGGTGCCCTCAATGAGCAGTTCTTC
NA,NA,TRBV7-8,TRBJ1-6,CASSPGGSNNSPLHF,TGTGCCAGCAGCCCGGGAGGATCTAATAATTCACCCCTCCACTTT
TRBD2,few,TRBV30,TRBJ2-7,CASTTSGGTYEQYF,TGTGCCTCGACGACTAGCGGGGGGACCTACGAGCAGTACTTC
TRBD1,few,TRBV5-1,TRBJ1-2,CASTSGQGSSHYGYTF,TGCGCCAGCACCTCGGGACAGGGATCTTCCCACTATGGCTACACCTTC
TRBD1,few,TRBV7-2,TRBJ1-1,CASSLGQGASEAFF,TGTGCCAGCAGCTTAGGGCAGGGGGCCTCTGAAGCTTTCTTT
TRBD2,NA,TRBV4-1,TRBJ2-7,CASSQPTSGSYEQYF,TGCGCCAGCAGCCAACCCACTAGCGGATCTTACGAGCAGTACTTC
TRBD2,NA,TRBV19,TRBJ2-7,CASSVGWPSGDPVTYEQYF,TGTGCCAGTAGTGTCGGGTGGCCTAGCGGGGACCCAGTCACCTACGAGCAGTACTTC
TRBD2,NA,TRBV15,TRBJ2-3,CATSGEASGDTDTQYF,TGTGCCACCAGCGGGGAGGCTAGCGGGGACACAGATACGCAGTATTTT
NA,few,TRBV30,TRBJ2-7,CAWALANYEQYF,TGTGCCTGGGCTCTAGCTAACTACGAGCAGTACTTC
NA,few,TRBV7-9,TRBJ2-7,CASSLTGDTYEQYF,TGTGCCAGCAGCTTAACAGGAGACACCTACGAGCAGTACTTC
TRBD2,few,TRBV5-4,TRBJ2-7,CASSPPPGREGLEQYF,TGTGCCAGCAGCCCCCCTCCGGGGCGGGAGGGACTCGAGCAGTACTTC
TRBD1,NA,TRBV7-2,TRBJ1-2,CASSLTGGHGYTF,TGTGCCAGCAGCTTGACAGGGGGCCATGGCTACACCTTC
NA,few,TRBV28,TRBJ2-1,CASSPSTGSGWPNEQFF,TGTGCCAGCAGTCCGTCCACGGGAAGCGGGTGGCCCAATGAGCAGTTCTTC
NA,NA,TRBV10-3,TRBJ2-1,CAISSRNEQFF,TGTGCCATCAGTTCGCGGAATGAGCAGTTCTTC
TRBD1,NA,TRBV19,TRBJ1-2,CASSIGTGVSNYGYTF,TGTGCCAGTAGTATAGGGACAGGGGTCTCTAACTATGGCTACACCTTC
TRBD1,few,TRBV30,TRBJ2-7,CAWSADRGFYEQYF,TGTGCCTGGAGTGCAGACAGGGGATTCTACGAGCAGTACTTC
TRBD1,few,TRBV9,TRBJ2-7,CASSPRGQAIYEQYF,TGTGCCAGCAGCCCGCGGGGACAGGCCATCTACGAGCAGTACTTC